This T cell receptor beta chain was captured in a study of regulatory T cells in long-lasting Graves disease (dated by TCRdb to the early 2020s). Regarding the study in general: Persistent Graves' disease meant more than 5 years of antithyroid drug treatment with TSH receptor autoantibodies that stayed positive. This study used TCR sequencing and RNA sequencing of peripheral blood to compare persistent Graves' disease patients against newly diagnosed Graves' disease patients. A total of approximately 35 samples underwent TCR sequencing: about 13 from persistent and some 20 from newly diagnosed Graves' disease patients. The study was registered as a clinical trial and conducted in China. Antithyroid drugs had been taken for around 9.8 years on average by persistent Graves' disease patients in the clinical cohort. Paper-wide results and their limitations: The authors acknowledged the small sample size as a limitation that may reduce accuracy. Peripheral blood alone was examined, since thyroid tissue, which constituted the primary lesion, could not be accessed. Persistent patients shared more public clonotypes among themselves (over 2,500) than newly diagnosed patients did (approximately 870). Persistent disease showed preferential use of TRBV28, TRBJ1-2 and TRBJ2-5, whereas newly diagnosed disease favored TRBV20-1 and TRBJ2-1. Sequencing and analysis were restricted to the TCR beta chain. Persistent Graves' disease patients showed lower TCR Shannon entropy and fewer highly expanded clones than newly diagnosed patients, suggesting clonal expansion.

The time point label, as the study defines it: persistent/refractory GD, antithyroid drugs over 5 years with positive TRAb. RNA was extracted from PBMCs in TRIzol for both TCR sequencing and RNA sequencing. The diagnosis of Graves' disease was made according to American Thyroid Association guidelines. Patients for the study were recruited at an endocrinology department in Xi'an, China. Each patient gave about 9.1 milliliters of peripheral blood, collected in an EDTA anticoagulant tube. Ficoll Paque Plus density gradient separation was used to isolate PBMCs, and no further T cell sorting was performed. RNA quality was checked with an Agilent 2100 Bioanalyzer and agarose gel, and concentration with a NanoDrop 2000. Details on this clonotype: This receptor's antigen is unknown. No quality values exist for individual bases; no much larger clone is one base distant.

The method was multiplex PCR. The instrument was an Illumina HiSeq 4000. iRepertoire HTBI primers and Arm-PCR amplification of CDR3 regions were used to construct TCR beta libraries. PCR products were gel purified before sequencing. As for the original processing: Gene usage analysis of CDR3 amino acid clonotypes used the approximately 56 TRBV and around 14 TRBJ segments found across samples. Filtered high-quality paired reads were merged into contigs using COPE and FqMerger. BLAST was used to align contigs to IMGT TRBV, TRBD and TRBJ reference genes, with CDR3 defined following IMGT. Any clonotype with a frequency above 0.1% was classified as a highly expanded clone. Shannon entropy served as the measure of repertoire diversity, while the Gini coefficient captured V-J evenness. A clonotype found in more than one individual was treated as public. Clones were called with MiXCR by TCRdb after fastp trimmed the public reads at Q25, and only in-frame beta chains were retained. Identical CDR3 proteins give one entry, which carries the most common genes and DNA. TCRdb's processing, not the authors' own work, is the source of the V and J calls. For this sample there are about 460,000 distinct CDR3 sequences; about 22% appear just once. About an eighth of the sample comes from the top ten.

The CDR3 covers 14 residues, taking in both the cysteine and the phenylalanine. The entry retains the CDR3 DNA only, 42 bases that are in frame from base 1. V is clipped by 0 bases and J by 7 bases, and the sequence between their germline boundaries is 10 bases long. The germline V gene encodes CDR1 LGHNA and CDR2 YSLEER. The chain employs TRBV4-3 and TRBJ1-5; tentative D gene TRBD1, with 5 bases matching. The receptor comes from a female donor with Graves disease. Sample: peripheral blood mononuclear cells (PBMCs), taken when the disease was refractory, from a patient treated with antithyroid drugs. In nucleotide form, the sequence is TGCGCCAGCAGCCAAGACCGGGGGAGGCAGCCCCAGCATTTT. Its product reads: CASSQDRGRQPQHF.